This entry lists 9 T cell receptor beta chains sequenced from one sample in a study of circulating CD8 cells and anti-PD-1 response in melanoma (dated by TCRdb to about 2020). The sequencing machine was a NextSeq 500. Starting from about 15 ng of total RNA, TCR libraries were made with the QIAseq Immune Repertoire RNA Library Kit, Human TCR Panel. TCRdb handled the public reads itself, with Q25 trimming in fastp and clone calling in MiXCR, and kept productive beta chains. Records with the same CDR3 protein are collapsed into one entry carrying the most frequent genes and DNA. The sample includes roughly 600 distinct CDR3 sequences, with roughly 9.8% observed a single time. The ten biggest clones cover about 14% of the sample. A BD FACSAria II cell sorter was used to sort four subsets, defined by PD-1 and/or TIGIT, from live CD3+CD8+TCRalphabeta+ cells. Sequenced material: CD8+ T cells from PBMCs, taken at baseline or after one month of anti-PD-1 therapy (not recorded which). The receptors stem from a human donor with melanoma.

V usage is TRBV7-3 and J usage is TRBJ2-3; no definite D call. Germline CDR1 is SGHTA and CDR2 is FQGTGA. The CDR3 runs to 14 residues. Trimming shortened V by 2 bases and J by 6 bases, and 12 bases separated the two germline ends. CDR3 nucleotide sequence: TGTGCCAGCAGCTTACTTGGTTCTTTGGATACGCAGTATTTT. It codes for CASSLLGSLDTQYF.

This clonotype was recorded a few times. A much larger clonotype is one base distant, so this may be a read error. The rearrangement uses TRBV27 and TRBJ2-6; maybe TRBD2 (5 bases). CDR3 size: 17 residues. V was clipped by 0 bases and J by 4 bases, with 13 bases between them. CDR1 and CDR2 (germline): MNHEY, SMNVEV (reference sequence). The CDR3 region is CASSLSREGTGANVLTF. CDR3 coding DNA: TGTGCCAGCAGTTTATCGCGTGAGGGAACCGGGGCCAACGTCCTGACTTTC.

By its share, this clonotype is large. This chain uses TRBV29-1 with TRBJ1-2, with D possibly being TRBD1 (5 bases). The CDR3 is made up of 13 amino acids. V shed 7 bases and J shed 6 bases, with 18 bases lying between them. The germline V gene encodes CDR1 SQVTM and CDR2 ANQGSEA. Here the CDR3 reads CSAPRQGENGYTF. CDR3 DNA sequence: TGCAGCGCTCCCCGACAAGGGGAAAATGGCTACACCTTC.

As to this clonotype: A much larger clone sits a single nucleotide away, making a read error possible. The rearrangement links TRBV6-1 to TRBJ1-5; D not resolved. This CDR3 contains 15 residues. Germline loops: CDR1 MNHNS, CDR2 SASEGT. CDR3 bases: TGTGCCCGCAGTCCAATTGTGGGCAGCAATCAGCCCCAGCATTTT. Amino acid sequence: CARSPIVGSNQPQHF.

The rearrangement joins TRBV19 to TRBJ2-2; TRBD2 matches 8 bases. The ends lost 11 bases at V and 5 bases at J; junction bases unmatched: 7. CDR1 and CDR2 (germline): LNHDA, SQIVND (reference sequence). The CDR3 runs 13 residues. The CDR3 protein is CAGERERTGELFF. In DNA form, the CDR3 reads TGTGCCGGAGAGCGGGAGAGGACCGGGGAGCTGTTTTTT.

This clonotype is large. The chain recombines TRBV7-2 with TRBJ2-7; 11 positions agree with TRBD2. This CDR3 is 17 amino acids long. Per germline, CDR1 SGHTA and CDR2 FQGNSA. The J segment lost 1 base and the V segment lost 6 bases, leaving 11 bases of the junction unmatched. CDR3 nucleotides: TGTGCCAGCAGAGCCGCTGCTAGCGGGGGGCCTTCCTACGAGCAGTACTTC. Translation: CASRAAASGGPSYEQYF.

This clonotype is labeled as large. This chain uses TRBV30 with TRBJ2-7, with D possibly being TRBD1 or TRBD2 (6 bases each). This CDR3 has 16 amino acids. CDR1 is GTSNPN and CDR2 is SVGIG in the germline V gene (reference sequence). V shed 0 bases and J shed 6 bases, with 21 bases lying between them. CDR3 coding DNA: TGTGCCTGGAGTGTACGGGGACTCCGAATGGGGGCCGAGCAGTACTTC. Its protein product is CAWSVRGLRMGAEQYF. The full variable domain, its missing parts supplied by reference TRBV30 and TRBJ2-7, is SQTIHQWPATLVQPVGSPLSLECTVEGTSNPNLYWYRQAAGRGLQLLFYSVGIGQISSEVPQNLSASRPQDRQFILSSKKLLLSDSGFYLCAWSVRGLRMGAEQYFGPGTRLTVT.

In this sample, this clonotype is large (0.1 to 1%). V is TRBV12-5 and J is TRBJ1-1, with TRBD1 matching over 8 bases. CDR1 is LGHNT, CDR2 FRNRAP, per germline. V lost 10 bases to trimming and J lost 3 bases; unmatched junction nucleotides: 10. CDR3 length equals 14 residues. Here the CDR3 DNA reads TGTGCTACTAGACAGGGGACACATTACACTGAAGCTTTCTTT. The encoded protein is CATRQGTHYTEAFF.

By its share, this clonotype is medium-sized. This chain joins TRBV24-1 and TRBJ2-2; D unresolved. CDR1 KGHDR and CDR2 SFDVKD come from the germline V gene. The CDR3 has 14 residues. The V end was cut by 4 bases, the J end by 6 bases, with 11 bases between. CDR3 protein: CATSDPFNPGELFF. The CDR3 DNA reads as TGTGCCACCAGTGACCCGTTTAACCCCGGGGAGCTGTTTTTT.